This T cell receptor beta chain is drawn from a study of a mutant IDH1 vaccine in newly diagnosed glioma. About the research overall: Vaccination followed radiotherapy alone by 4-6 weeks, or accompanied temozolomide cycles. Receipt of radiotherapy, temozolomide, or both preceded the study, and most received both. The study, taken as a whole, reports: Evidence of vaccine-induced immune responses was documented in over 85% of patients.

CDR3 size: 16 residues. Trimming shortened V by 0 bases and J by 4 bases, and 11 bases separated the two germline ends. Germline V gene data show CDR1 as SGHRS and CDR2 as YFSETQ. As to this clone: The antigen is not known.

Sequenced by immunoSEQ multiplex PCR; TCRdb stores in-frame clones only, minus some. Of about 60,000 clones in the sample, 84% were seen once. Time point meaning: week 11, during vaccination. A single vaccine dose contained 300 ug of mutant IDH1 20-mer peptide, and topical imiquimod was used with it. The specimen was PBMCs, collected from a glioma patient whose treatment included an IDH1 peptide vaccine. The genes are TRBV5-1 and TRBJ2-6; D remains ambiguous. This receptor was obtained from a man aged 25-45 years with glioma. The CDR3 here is CASSLAFGSGANVLTF. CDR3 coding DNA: TGCGCCAGCAGCTTGGCGTTCGGGTCCGGGGCCAACGTCCTGACTTTC. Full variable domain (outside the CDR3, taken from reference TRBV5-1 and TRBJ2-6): KAGVTQTPRYLIKTRGQQVTLSCSPISGHRSVSWYQQTPGQGLQFLFEYFSETQRNKGNFPGRFSGRQFSNSRSEMNVSTLELGDSALYLCASSLAFGSGANVLTFGAGSRLTVL.